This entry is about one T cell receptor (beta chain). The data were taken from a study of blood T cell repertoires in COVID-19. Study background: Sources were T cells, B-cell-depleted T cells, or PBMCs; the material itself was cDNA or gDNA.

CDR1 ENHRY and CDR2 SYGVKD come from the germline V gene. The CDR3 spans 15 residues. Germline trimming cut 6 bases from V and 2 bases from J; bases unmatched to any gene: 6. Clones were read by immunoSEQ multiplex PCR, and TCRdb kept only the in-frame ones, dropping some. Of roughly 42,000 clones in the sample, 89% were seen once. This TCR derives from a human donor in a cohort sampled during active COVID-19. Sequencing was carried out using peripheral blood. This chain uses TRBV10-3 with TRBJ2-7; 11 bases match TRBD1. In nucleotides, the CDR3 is TGTGCCATCAGCACAGGACAGGGGGCGACCTACGAGCAGTACTTC. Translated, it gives CAISTGQGATYEQYF.